This T cell receptor beta chain emerged from a study of blood T cell dynamics during melanoma immunotherapy. Study-level points and caveats: Disease-control patients' PBMC repertoires became either more clonal or more diverse at W3.

A fixed DNA input of roughly 0.35 ug was used per bulk PBMC sample. Sequenced by immunoSEQ multiplex PCR; TCRdb stores in-frame clones only, minus some. The table shows approximately 23,000 clones, with roughly nine tenths occurring only once. CDR3 length: 16 residues. With 3 bases removed from V and 1 base from J, the gap between germline ends came to 16 bases. In germline, CDR1 is LNHDA, CDR2 SQIVND (reference sequence). As for this clone: Its antigen remains unidentified.

Time point of the sample: pre-treatment baseline. This sample comprised blood, obtained from a patient treated with checkpoint blockade. The TCR was taken from a human donor with melanoma. The chain couples TRBV19 to TRBJ2-7; no definite D call. This CDR3 is CASSIFPGALSYEQYF. The CDR3 nucleotides read TGTGCCAGTAGTATTTTCCCCGGAGCCCTTTCCTACGAGCAGTACTTC.